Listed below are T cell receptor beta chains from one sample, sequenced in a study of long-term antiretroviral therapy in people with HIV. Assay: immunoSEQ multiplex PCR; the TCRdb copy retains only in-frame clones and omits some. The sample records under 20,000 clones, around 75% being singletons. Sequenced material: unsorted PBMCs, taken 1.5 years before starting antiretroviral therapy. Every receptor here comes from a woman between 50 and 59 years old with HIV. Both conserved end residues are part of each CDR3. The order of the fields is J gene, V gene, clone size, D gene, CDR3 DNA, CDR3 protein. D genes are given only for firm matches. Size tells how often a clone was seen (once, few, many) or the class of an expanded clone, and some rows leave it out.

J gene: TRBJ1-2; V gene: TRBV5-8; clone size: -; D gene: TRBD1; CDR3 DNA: TGTGCCAGCAGCCCACAGGGGATAGGCTATGGCTACACCTTC; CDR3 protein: CASSPQGIGYGYTF
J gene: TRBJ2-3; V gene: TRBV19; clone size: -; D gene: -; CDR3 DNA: TGTGCCACCGCACGAGGACGGTTCCCAACAGATACGCAGTATTTT; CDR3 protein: CATARGRFPTDTQYF
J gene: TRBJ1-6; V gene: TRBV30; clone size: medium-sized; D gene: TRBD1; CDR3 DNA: TGTGCCTGGAGTGGACTAGGGACAGGGGATAATTCACCCCTCCACTTT; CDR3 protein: CAWSGLGTGDNSPLHF
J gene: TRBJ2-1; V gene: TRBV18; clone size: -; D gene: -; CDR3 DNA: TGTGCCAGCTCCCCCAAGGGCAATGAGCAGTTCTTC; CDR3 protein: CASSPKGNEQFF
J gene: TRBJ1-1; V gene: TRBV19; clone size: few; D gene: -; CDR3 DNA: TGTGCCAGTAGTGCTGTTGGGCGGAGCAACACTGAAGCTTTCTTT; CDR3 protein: CASSAVGRSNTEAFF
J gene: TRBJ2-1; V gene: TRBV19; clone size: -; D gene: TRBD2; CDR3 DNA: TGTGCCAGTAGTATAAGCGGGGGGGTACTCAATGAGCAGTTCTTC; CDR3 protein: CASSISGGVLNEQFF
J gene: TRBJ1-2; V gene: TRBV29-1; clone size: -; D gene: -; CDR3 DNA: TGCAGCGTGCCCCCGGTGGGGGATGGCTACACCTTC; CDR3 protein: CSVPPVGDGYTF
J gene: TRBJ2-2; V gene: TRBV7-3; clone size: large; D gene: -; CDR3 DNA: TGTGCCAGCAGCGCCGACAGTTACACCGGGGAGCTGTTTTTT; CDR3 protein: CASSADSYTGELFF
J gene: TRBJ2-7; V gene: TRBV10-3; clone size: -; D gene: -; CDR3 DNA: TGTGCCATCAGTGGAGAGGGGAGTTCGACCGAGCAGTACTTC; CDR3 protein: CAISGEGSSTEQYF
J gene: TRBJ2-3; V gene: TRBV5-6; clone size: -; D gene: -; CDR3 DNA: TGTGCCAGCAGCTTGATGACAGATACGCAGTATTTT; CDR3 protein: CASSLMTDTQYF
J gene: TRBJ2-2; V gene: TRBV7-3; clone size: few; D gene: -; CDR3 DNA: TGTGCCAGCAGCTTAACAAGATTCAGACTGAACACCGGGGAGCTGTTTTTT; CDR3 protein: CASSLTRFRLNTGELFF
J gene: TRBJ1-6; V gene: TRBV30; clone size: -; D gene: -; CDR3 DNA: TGTGCCTGGAGTGTAAGGGCCGGACAGCCGAGTTATAATTCACCCCTCCACTTT; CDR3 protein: CAWSVRAGQPSYNSPLHF
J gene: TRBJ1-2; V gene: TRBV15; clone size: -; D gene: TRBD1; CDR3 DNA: TGTGCCACCAGCAGAGCCTCGGACAGGACTTATTTTGGCTACACCTTC; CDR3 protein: CATSRASDRTYFGYTF
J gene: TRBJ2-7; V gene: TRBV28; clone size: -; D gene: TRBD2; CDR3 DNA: TGTGCCAGCAACAGCCAAGCGGGGACCACCTACGAGCAGTACTTC; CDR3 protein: CASNSQAGTTYEQYF
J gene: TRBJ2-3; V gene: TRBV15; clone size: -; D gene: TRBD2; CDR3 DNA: TGTGCCACCAGCAGAGTTCGACTAGCGGCGGATACGCAGTATTTT; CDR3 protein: CATSRVRLAADTQYF
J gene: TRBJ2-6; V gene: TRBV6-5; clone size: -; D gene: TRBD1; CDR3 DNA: TGTGCCACCCAACGGACAGGCACTGGGGCCAACGTCCTGACTTTC; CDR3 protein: CATQRTGTGANVLTF
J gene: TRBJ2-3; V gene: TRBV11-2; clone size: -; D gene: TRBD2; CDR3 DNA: TGTGCCAGCAGCTTCGATACCTTAGCGGGGGAGTTCGGGAATACGCAGTATTTT; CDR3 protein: CASSFDTLAGEFGNTQYF
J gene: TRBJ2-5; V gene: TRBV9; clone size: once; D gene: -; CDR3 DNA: TGTGCCAGCAGCGTAGGGGCAGGGTGGAGAGAGACCCAGTACTTC; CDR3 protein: CASSVGAGWRETQYF
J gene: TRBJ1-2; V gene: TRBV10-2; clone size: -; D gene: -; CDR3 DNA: TGCGCCAGCCACGGAAATGGAGGCTACACCTTC; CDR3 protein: CASHGNGGYTF
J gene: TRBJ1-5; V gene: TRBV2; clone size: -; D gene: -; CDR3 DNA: TGTGCCAGCAGTGACAGGTTAGGTCAGCCCCAGCATTTT; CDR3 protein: CASSDRLGQPQHF
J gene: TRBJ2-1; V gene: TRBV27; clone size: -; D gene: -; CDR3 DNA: TGTGCCACCTCCAGCGTTTACAATGAGCAGTTCTTC; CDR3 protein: CATSSVYNEQFF
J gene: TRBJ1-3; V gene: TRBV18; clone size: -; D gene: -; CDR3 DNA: TGTGCCAGCTCACCAGAGGGTTCGGGAAACACCATATATTTT; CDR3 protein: CASSPEGSGNTIYF
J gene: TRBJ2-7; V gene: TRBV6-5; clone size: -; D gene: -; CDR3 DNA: TGTGCCAGCAGTTACGTCTCCGGCAGTACCTACGAGCAGTACTTC; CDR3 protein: CASSYVSGSTYEQYF
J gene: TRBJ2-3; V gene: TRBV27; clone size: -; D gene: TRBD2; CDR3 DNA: TGTGCCAGCAGTTTATGGGCGGGGGACCGCACAGATACGCAGTATTTT; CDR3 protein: CASSLWAGDRTDTQYF
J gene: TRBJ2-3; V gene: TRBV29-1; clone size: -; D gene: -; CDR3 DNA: TGCAGCGTTGATGGGAGCACAGATACGCAGTATTTT; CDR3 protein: CSVDGSTDTQYF
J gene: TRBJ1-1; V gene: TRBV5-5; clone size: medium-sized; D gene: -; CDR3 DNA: TGTGCCAGCACCCTCGGACAGTTAGAAGCTTTCTTT; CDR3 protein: CASTLGQLEAFF
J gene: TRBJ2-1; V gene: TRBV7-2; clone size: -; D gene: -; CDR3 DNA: TGTGCCAGCAGCTTAGTCGAGTGGGGGGCTACCTACAATGAGCAGTTCTTC; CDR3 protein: CASSLVEWGATYNEQFF
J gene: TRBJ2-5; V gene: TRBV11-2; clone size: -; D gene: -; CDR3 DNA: TGTGCCAGCAGCTTAACGACCCAAGAGACCCAGTACTTC; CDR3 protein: CASSLTTQETQYF
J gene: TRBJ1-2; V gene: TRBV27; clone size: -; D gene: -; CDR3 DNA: TGTGCCAGCAGAAAAGGGTGGGAGGGTGGCTACACCTTC; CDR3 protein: CASRKGWEGGYTF
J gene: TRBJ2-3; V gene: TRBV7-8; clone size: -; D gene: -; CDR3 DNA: TGTGCCAGCAGCTTATTAGGGTCCTTTAGGACAGATACGCAGTATTTT; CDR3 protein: CASSLLGSFRTDTQYF
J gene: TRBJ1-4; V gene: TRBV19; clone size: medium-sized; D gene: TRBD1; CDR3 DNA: TGTGCCAGTAGTACTAGGGACAGAAGAGGAGAAAAACTGTTTTTT; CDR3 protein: CASSTRDRRGEKLFF
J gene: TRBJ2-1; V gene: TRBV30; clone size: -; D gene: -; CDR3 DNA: TGTGCCTGGAGTGTCTACGATGAGCAGTTCTTC; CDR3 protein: CAWSVYDEQFF
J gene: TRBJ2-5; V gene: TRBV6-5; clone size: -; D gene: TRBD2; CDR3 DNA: TGTGCCAGTGGACTAGCGGAAGAGACCCAGTACTTC; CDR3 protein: CASGLAEETQYF
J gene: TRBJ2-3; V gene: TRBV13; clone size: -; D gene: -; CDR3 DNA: TGTGCCAGCAGCTTAGCGGGGTCCCCGCGGGGTACGCAGTATTTT; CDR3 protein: CASSLAGSPRGTQYF
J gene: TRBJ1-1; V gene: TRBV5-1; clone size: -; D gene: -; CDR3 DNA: TGCGCCAGCAGCTTATCTGGATCGAACACTGAAGCTTTCTTT; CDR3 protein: CASSLSGSNTEAFF
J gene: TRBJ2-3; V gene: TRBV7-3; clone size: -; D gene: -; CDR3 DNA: TGTGCCAGCAGCTTAGCGGGGCGAAGCACAGATACGCAGTATTTT; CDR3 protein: CASSLAGRSTDTQYF
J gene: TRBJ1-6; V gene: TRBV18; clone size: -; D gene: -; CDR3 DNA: TGTGCCAGCTCACGGGGCAGCCGCTCCTATAATTCACCCCTCCACTTT; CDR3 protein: CASSRGSRSYNSPLHF
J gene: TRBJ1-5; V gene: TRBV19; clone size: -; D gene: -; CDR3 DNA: TGTGCCAGTAGCAAAAATGGGGGAGTTCAGCCCCAGCATTTT; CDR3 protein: CASSKNGGVQPQHF
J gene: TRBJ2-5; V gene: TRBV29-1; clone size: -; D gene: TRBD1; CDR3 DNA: TGCAGCGCCATGGGACAGGCCAAAGAGACCCAGTACTTC; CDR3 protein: CSAMGQAKETQYF
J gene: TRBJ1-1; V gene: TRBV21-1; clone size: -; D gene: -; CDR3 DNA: TGTGCCAGCGTGAAGGGGAACTACACTGAAGCTTTCTTT; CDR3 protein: CASVKGNYTEAFF
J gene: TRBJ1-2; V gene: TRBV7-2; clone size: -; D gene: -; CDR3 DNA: TGTGCCAGCAGCTTAATGGGACAACTTGGCTACACCTTC; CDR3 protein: CASSLMGQLGYTF
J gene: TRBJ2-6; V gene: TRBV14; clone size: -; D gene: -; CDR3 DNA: TGTGCCAGCACGATCGGGAGTTACTCTGGGGCCAACGTCCTGACTTTC; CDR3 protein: CASTIGSYSGANVLTF
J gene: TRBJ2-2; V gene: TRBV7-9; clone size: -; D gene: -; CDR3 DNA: TGTGCCAGCAGCTCCACCGGGGAGCTGTTTTTT; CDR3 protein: CASSSTGELFF
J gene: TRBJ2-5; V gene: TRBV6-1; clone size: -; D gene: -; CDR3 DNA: TGTGCCAGCAGTGAAATTGGCCTAGAAGAGACCCAGTACTTC; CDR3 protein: CASSEIGLEETQYF
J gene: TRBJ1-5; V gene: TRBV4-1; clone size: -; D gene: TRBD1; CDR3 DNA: TGCGCCAGCAGCCAAGGGGCAGGGGGAAGTCAGCCCCAGCATTTT; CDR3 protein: CASSQGAGGSQPQHF
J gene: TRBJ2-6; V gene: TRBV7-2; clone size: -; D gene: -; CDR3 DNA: TGTGCCAGCAGCGTTAGGGAGGCTGGGGCCAACGTCCTGACTTTC; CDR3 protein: CASSVREAGANVLTF
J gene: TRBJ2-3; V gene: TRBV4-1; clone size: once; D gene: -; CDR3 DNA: TGCGCCAGCAGCCAAGACGGGGCAGATACGCAGTATTTT; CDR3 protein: CASSQDGADTQYF
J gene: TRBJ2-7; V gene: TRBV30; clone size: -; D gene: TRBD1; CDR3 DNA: TGTGCCTGGGAAACTAGGGGGCGCGCCGGCTACGAGCAGTACTTC; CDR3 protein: CAWETRGRAGYEQYF
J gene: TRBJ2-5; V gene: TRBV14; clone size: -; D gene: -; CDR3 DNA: TGTGCCAGCAGCCCCCAGGGACCCCAAGAGACCCAGTACTTC; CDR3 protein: CASSPQGPQETQYF
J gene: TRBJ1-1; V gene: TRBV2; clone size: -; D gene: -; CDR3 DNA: TGTGCCAGCAGTGTGCAGGGTAACACTGAAGCTTTCTTT; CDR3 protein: CASSVQGNTEAFF
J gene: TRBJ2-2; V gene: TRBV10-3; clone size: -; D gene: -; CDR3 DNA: TGTGCCATCAGTGAAGGAACAGCGAGGACCGGGGAGCTGTTTTTT; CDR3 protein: CAISEGTARTGELFF
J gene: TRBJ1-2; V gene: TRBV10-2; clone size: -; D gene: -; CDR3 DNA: TGCGCCAGCAGTGACAGAGGGGCTGGTTCCTATGGCTACACCTTC; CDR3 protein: CASSDRGAGSYGYTF
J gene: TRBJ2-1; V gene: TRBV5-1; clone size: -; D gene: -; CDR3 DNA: TGCGCCAGCAAAATTCAATTGGGTATCGGTGAGCAGTTCTTC; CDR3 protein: CASKIQLGIGEQFF
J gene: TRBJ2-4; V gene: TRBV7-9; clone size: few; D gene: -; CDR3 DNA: TGTGCCAGCAGCTTATCGGGGGCCAAAAACATTCAGTACTTC; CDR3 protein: CASSLSGAKNIQYF
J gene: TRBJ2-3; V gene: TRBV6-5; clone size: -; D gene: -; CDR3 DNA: TGTGCCAGCAGACAGACCTCAGATACGCAGTATTTT; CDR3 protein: CASRQTSDTQYF